This T cell receptor beta chain was retrieved from a study of blood T cell repertoires in COVID-19. A COVID-19 case was met by exposed participants within 2 weeks before study entry. In the study's own analysis: Nucleated cell counts were estimated from reference gene primer amplification. Measured with immunoSEQ multiplex PCR; TCRdb has only the in-frame clones, and not every one. Clone size and the V and J calls come from that table; the DNA yielded D and trimming. The sample has about 280,000 clones, approximately 90% seen once. V was pared by 0 bases and J by 6 bases, with 5 bases of the junction left unmatched. Germline CDR1 reads LGHDT; CDR2 reads YNNKEL (reference sequence). There are 17 residues in the CDR3.

The clonotype was recovered from a middle-aged man who had been exposed to COVID-19. This rearrangement joins TRBV3-1 (or the pseudogene TRBV3-2) to TRBJ2-1; 13 positions match TRBD2. The material sequenced was PBMCs or T cells enriched from blood (not recorded which). CDR3 in amino acids: CASSQDPGLAGANEQFF. In DNA form, the CDR3 reads TGTGCCAGCAGCCAAGATCCCGGACTAGCGGGGGCCAATGAGCAGTTCTTC.